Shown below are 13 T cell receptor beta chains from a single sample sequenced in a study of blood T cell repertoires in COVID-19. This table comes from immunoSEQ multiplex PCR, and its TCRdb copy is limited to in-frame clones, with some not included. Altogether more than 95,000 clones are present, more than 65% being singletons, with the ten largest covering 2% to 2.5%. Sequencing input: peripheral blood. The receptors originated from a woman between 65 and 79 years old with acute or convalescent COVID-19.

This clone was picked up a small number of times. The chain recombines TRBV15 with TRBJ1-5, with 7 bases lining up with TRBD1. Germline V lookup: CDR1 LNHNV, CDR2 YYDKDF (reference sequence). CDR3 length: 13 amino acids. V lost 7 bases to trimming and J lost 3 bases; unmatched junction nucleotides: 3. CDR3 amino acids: CATTGTDNQPQHF. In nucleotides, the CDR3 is TGTGCCACCACCGGGACAGACAATCAGCCCCAGCATTTT.

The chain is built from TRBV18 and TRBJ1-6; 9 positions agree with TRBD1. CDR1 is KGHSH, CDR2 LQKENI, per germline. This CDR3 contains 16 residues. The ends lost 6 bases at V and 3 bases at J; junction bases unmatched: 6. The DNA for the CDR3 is TGTGCCAGCTCCGAACAGGGGGCGGACTATAATTCACCCCTCCACTTT. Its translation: CASSEQGADYNSPLHF.

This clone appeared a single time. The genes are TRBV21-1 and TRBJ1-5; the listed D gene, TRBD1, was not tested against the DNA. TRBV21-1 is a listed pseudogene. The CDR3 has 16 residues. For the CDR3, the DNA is TGTGCCAGCAGCCCCCAGGGACACCTTTCATATCAGCCCCAGCATTTT. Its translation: CASSPQGHLSYQPQHF.

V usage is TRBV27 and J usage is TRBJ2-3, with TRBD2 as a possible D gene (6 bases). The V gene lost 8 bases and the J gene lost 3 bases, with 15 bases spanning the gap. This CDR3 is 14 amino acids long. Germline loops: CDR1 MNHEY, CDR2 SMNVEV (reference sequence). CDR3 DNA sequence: TGTGCCAGCCGCCTCCGGGGGTATACAGATACGCAGTATTTT. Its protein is CASRLRGYTDTQYF.

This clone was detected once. DNA for the CDR3: TGTGCCAGCAGCCCGGGACAGGGGAGGAACAATGAGCAGTTCTTC. Its protein is CASSPGQGRNNEQFF. The J gene is TRBJ2-1, the V gene TRBV14, with 10 bases identical to TRBD1. The V and J ends lost 4 bases and 5 bases, in that order; junction bases with no gene match: 5. Germline V gene lookup returns CDR1 SGHDN and CDR2 FVKESK. This CDR3 region has 15 residues.

The CDR3 is CSVESPLTGGRPNSSYEQYF. The CDR3 region has the DNA TGCAGCGTTGAATCGCCGTTAACAGGGGGCCGACCAAATAGCTCCTACGAGCAGTACTTC. The J gene is TRBJ2-7, the V gene TRBV29-1, with TRBD1 matching over 9 bases. Losses at the gene ends were 2 bases for V and 0 bases for J; bases not matched to a gene: 20. CDR1 SQVTM and CDR2 ANQGSEA come from the germline V gene. This CDR3 region has 20 residues.

The CDR3 protein is CASSSTGGGTEAFF. CDR3 nucleotides: TGTGCCAGCAGTTCCACAGGGGGAGGGACTGAAGCTTTCTTT. The rearrangement joins TRBV6-2 or TRBV6-3 to TRBJ1-1, with 8 positions matching TRBD1. Germline V gene lookup returns CDR1 MNHEY and CDR2 SVGEGT. This CDR3 has 14 residues. J lost 5 bases, V lost 4 bases, and 6 bases had no gene match.

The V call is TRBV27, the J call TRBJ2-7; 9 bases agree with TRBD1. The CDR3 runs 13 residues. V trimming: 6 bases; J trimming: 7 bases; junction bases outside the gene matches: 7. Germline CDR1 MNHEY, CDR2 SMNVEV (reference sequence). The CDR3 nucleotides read TGTGCCAGCAGACAGGGGGCGCGAGGGGAGCAGTACTTC. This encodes CASRQGARGEQYF.

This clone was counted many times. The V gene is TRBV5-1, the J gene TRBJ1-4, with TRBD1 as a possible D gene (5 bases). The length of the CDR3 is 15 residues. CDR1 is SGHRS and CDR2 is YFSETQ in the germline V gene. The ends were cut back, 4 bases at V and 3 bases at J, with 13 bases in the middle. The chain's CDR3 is CASSPRGGPNEKLFF. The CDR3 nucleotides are TGCGCCAGCAGCCCCCGGGGGGGTCCTAATGAAAAACTGTTTTTT.

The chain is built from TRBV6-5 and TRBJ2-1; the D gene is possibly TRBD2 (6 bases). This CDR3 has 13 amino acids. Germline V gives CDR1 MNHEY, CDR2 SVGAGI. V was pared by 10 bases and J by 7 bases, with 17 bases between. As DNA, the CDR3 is TGTGCCACCCTTTGGTGGGAGGCTAATGAGCAGTTCTTC. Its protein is CATLWWEANEQFF.

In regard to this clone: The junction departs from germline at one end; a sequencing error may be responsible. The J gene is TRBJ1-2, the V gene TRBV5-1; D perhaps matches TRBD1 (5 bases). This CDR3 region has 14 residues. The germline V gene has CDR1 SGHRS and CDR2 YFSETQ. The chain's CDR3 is CASSLAGESDTPHF. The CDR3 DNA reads TGCGCCAGCAGCTTAGCGGGGGAGAGCGATACTCCCCACTTC.

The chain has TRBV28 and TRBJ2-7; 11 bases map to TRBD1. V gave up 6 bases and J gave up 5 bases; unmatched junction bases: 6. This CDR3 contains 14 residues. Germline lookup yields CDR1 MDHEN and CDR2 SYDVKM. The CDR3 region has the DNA TGTGCCAGCAGCCTCGGGACAGGGGGGGACGAGCAGTACTTC. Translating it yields CASSLGTGGDEQYF.

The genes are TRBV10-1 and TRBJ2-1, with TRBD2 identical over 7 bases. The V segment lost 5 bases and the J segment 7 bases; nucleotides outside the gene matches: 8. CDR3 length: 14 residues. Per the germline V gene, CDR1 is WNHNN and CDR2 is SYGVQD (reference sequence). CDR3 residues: CASSLGVGGNEQFF. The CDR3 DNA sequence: TGCGCCAGCAGTCTGGGAGTGGGGGGGAATGAGCAGTTCTTC.